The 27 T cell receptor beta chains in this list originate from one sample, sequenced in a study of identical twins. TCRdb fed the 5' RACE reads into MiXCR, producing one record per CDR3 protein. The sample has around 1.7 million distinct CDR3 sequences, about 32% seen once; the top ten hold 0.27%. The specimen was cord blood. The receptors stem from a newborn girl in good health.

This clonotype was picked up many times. The CDR3 nucleotides read TGTGCCAGCTCACCAAGAGTACCGGGAGGAGGAGATACGCAGTATTTT. Its translation is CASSPRVPGGGDTQYF. The V and J genes are TRBV18 and TRBJ2-3; 7 positions match TRBD2. This CDR3 contains 16 residues. Trimming at V came to 2 bases and at J to 5 bases, leaving 10 bases not matched to a gene. CDR1 and CDR2 (germline): KGHSH, LQKENI.

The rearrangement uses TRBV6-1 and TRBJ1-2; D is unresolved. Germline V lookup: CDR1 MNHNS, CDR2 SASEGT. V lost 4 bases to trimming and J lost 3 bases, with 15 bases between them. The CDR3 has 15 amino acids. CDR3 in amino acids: CASSAYRGLDYGYTF. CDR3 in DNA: TGTGCCAGCAGTGCCTATCGGGGTCTGGACTATGGCTACACCTTC.

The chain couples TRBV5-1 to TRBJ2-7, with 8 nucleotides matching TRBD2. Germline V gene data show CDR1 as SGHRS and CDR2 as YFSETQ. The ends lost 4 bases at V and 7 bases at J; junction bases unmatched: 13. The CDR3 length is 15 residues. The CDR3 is CASSPPAGVWDEQYF. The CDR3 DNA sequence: TGCGCCAGCAGCCCCCCAGCGGGAGTTTGGGATGAGCAGTACTTC. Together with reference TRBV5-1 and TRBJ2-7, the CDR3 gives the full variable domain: KAGVTQTPRYLIKTRGQQVTLSCSPISGHRSVSWYQQTPGQGLQFLFEYFSETQRNKGNFPGRFSGRQFSNSRSEMNVSTLELGDSALYLCASSPPAGVWDEQYFGPGTRLTVT.

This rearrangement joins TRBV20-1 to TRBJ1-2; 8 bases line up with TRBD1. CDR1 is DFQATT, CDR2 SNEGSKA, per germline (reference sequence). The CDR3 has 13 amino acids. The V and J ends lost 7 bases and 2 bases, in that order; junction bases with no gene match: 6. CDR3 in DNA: TGCAGTGGACAGACAGGGGCGAACTATGGCTACACCTTC. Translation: CSGQTGANYGYTF.

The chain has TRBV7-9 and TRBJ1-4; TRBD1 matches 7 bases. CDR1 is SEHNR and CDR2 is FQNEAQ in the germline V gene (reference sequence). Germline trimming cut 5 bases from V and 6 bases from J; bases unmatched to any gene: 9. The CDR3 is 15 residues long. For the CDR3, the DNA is TGTGCCAGCAGCCTTCAGACAGGGAGGGATGAAAAACTGTTTTTT. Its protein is CASSLQTGRDEKLFF.

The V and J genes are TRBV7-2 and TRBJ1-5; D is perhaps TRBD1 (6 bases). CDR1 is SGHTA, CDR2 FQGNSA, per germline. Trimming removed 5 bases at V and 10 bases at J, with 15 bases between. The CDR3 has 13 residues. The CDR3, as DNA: TGTGCCAGCAGCCCCCGACAGGACGGCCCCCAGCATTTT. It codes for CASSPRQDGPQHF.

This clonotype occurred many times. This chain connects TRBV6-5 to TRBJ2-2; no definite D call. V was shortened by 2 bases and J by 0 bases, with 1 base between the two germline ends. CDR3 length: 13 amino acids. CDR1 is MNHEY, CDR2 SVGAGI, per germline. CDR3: CASSYTNTGELFF. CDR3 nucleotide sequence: TGTGCCAGCAGTTACACGAACACCGGGGAGCTGTTTTTT.

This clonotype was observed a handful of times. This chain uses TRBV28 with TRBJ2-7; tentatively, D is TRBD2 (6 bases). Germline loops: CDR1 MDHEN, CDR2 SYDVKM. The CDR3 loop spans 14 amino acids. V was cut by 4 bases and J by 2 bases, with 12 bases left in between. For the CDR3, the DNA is TGTGCCAGCAGTTGGGGCGGGAAGACCTACGAGCAGTACTTC. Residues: CASSWGGKTYEQYF. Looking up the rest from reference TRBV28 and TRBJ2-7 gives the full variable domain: DVKVTQSSRYLVKRTGEKVFLECVQDMDHENMFWYRQDPGLGLRLIYFSYDVKMKEKGDIPEGYSVSREKKERFSLILESASTNQTSMYLCASSWGGKTYEQYFGPGTRLTVT.

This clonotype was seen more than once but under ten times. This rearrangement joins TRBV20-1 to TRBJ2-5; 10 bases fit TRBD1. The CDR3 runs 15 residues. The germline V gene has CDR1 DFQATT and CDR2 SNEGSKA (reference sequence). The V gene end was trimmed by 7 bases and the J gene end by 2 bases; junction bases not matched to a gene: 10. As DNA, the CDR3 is TGCAGTGTCCGACCCGCGGACAGGGGGCAAGAGACCCAGTACTTC. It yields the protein CSVRPADRGQETQYF.

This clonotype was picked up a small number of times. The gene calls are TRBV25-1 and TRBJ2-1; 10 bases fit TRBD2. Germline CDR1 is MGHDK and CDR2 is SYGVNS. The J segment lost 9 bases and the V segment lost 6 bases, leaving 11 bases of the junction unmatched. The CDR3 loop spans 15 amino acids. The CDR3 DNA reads TGTGCCAGCAGCCCCGGGACTAGCGCCCCCGGTGAGCAGTTCTTC. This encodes CASSPGTSAPGEQFF. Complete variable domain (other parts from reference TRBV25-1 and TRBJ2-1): EADIYQTPRYLVIGTGKKITLECSQTMGHDKMYWYQQDPGMELHLIHYSYGVNSTEKGDLSSESTVSRIRTEHFPLTLESARPSHTSQYLCASSPGTSAPGEQFFGPGTRLTVL.

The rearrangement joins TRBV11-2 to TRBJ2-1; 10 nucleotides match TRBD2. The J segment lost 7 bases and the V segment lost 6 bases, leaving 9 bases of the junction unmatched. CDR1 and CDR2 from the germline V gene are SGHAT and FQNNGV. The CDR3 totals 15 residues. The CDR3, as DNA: TGTGCCAGCAGAAGTACTAGCGGGGTTGGGAATGAGCAGTTCTTC. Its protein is CASRSTSGVGNEQFF.

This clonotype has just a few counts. The CDR3 spells CSARDRAGTEAFF. For the CDR3, the DNA is TGCAGTGCTAGAGATCGGGCAGGCACTGAAGCTTTCTTT. The genes are TRBV20-1 and TRBJ1-1; D remains unclear. CDR1 is DFQATT, CDR2 SNEGSKA, per germline (reference sequence). This CDR3 region has 13 residues. V lost 0 bases, J lost 4 bases, and 9 bases lay in between.

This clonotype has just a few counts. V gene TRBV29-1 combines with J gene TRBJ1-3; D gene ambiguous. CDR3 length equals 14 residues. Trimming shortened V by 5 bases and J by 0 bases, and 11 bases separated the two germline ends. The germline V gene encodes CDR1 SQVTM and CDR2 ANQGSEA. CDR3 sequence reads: CSVYPGLSGNTIYF. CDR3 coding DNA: TGCAGCGTTTATCCCGGCCTCTCTGGAAACACCATATATTTT.

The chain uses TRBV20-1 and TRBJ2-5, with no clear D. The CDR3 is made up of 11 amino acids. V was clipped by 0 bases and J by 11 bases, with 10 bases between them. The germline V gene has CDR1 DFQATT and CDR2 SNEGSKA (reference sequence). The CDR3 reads CSARDSYGQYF. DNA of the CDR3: TGCAGTGCTAGAGATAGTTACGGGCAGTACTTC.

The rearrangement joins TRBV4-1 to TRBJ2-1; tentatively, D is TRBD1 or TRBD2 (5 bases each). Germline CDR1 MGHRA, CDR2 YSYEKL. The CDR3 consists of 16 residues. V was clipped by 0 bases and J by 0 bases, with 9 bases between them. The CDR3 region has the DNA TGCGCCAGCAGCCAAGAGACAGCGGTCTCCTACAATGAGCAGTTCTTC. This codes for CASSQETAVSYNEQFF.

The CDR3 DNA reads TGTGCCAGCAGCAGCAGAGGGGGGGGCAATCAGCCCCAGCATTTT. The encoded protein is CASSSRGGGNQPQHF. This chain links TRBV2 with TRBJ1-5; D possibly corresponds to TRBD1 (6 bases). CDR1 and CDR2 (germline): SNHLY, FYNNEI. This CDR3 is 15 amino acids long. The V gene lost 6 bases and the J gene lost 2 bases, with 14 bases spanning the gap. Full variable domain (outside the CDR3, taken from reference TRBV2 and TRBJ1-5): EPEVTQTPSHQVTQMGQEVILRCVPISNHLYFYWYRQILGQKVEFLVSFYNNEISEKSEIFDDQFSVERPDGSNFTLKIRSTKLEDSAMYFCASSSRGGGNQPQHFGDGTRLSIL.

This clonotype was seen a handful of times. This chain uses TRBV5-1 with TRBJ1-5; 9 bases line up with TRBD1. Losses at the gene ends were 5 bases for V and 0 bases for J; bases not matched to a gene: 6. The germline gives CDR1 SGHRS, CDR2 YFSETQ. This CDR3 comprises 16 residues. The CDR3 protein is CASRPGTGISNQPQHF. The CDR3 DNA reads TGCGCCAGCAGGCCCGGGACAGGGATTAGCAATCAGCCCCAGCATTTT.

The CDR3 DNA is TGTGCCGGGCGGCCCGGGACTAGTATTAGTGAGCAGTACTTC. Its translation: CAGRPGTSISEQYF. V gene TRBV6-1 combines with J gene TRBJ2-7; 8 bases match TRBD2. Trimming cost V 11 bases and J 7 bases; bases outside gene matches: 16. The CDR3 contains 14 residues. Germline V gene lookup returns CDR1 MNHNS and CDR2 SASEGT.

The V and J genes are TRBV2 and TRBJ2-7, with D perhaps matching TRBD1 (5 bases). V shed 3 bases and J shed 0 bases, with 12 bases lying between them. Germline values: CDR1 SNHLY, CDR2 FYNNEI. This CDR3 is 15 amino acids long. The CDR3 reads CASSEGLSVSYEQYF. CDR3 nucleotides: TGTGCCAGCAGTGAGGGGCTGTCGGTCTCCTACGAGCAGTACTTC.

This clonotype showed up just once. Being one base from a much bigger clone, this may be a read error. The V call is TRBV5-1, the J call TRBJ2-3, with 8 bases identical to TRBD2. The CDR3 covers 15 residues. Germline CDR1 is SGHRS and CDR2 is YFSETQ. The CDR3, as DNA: TGCGCCAGCAGCTTCAGCGGGGGCGCAACAGATACGCAGTCTTTT. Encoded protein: CASSFSGGATDTQSF.

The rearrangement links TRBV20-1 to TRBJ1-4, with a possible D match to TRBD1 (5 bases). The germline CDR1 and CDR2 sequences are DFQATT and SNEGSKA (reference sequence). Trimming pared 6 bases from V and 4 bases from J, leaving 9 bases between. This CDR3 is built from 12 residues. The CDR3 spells CSARALNEKLFF. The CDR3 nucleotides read TGCAGTGCCAGGGCCCTTAATGAAAAACTGTTTTTT.

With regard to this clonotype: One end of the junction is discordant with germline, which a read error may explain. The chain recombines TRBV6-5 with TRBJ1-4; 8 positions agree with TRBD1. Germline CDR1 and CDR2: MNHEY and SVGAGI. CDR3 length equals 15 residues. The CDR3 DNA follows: TGCGCCAGCAGCTACAGGGGGGCAACTAATGAAAAACTGTTTTTT. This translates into CASSYRGATNEKLFF.

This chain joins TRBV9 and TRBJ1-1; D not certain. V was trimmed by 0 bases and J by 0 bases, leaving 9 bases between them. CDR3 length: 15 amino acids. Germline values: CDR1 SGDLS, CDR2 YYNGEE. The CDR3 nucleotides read TGTGCCAGCAGCGTAGGATCTGGGATGAACACTGAAGCTTTCTTT. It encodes CASSVGSGMNTEAFF.

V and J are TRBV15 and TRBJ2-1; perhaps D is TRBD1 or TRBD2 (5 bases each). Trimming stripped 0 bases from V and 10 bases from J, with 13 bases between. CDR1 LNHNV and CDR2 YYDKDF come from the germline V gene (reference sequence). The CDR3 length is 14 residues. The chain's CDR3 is CATSRDSLGDEQFF. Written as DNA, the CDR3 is TGTGCCACCAGCAGAGATTCCCTTGGGGACGAGCAGTTCTTC. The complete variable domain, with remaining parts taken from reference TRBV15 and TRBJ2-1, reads DAMVIQNPRYQVTQFGKPVTLSCSQTLNHNVMYWYQQKSSQAPKLLFHYYDKDFNNEADTPDNFQSRRPNTSFCFLDIRSPGLGDTAMYLCATSRDSLGDEQFFGPGTRLTVL.

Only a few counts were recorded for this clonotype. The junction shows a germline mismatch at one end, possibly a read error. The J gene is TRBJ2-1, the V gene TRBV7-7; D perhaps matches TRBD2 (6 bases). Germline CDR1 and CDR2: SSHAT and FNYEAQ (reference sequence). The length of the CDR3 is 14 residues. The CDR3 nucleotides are TGTGCTAGCAGCACGACCGGGAGTGGTAATGAGCAGTTCTTC. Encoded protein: CASSTTGSGNEQFF.

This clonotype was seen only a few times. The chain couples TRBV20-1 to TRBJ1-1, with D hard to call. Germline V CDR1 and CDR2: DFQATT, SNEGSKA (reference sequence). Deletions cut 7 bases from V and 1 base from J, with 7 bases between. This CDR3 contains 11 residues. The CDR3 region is CSGPRNTEAFF. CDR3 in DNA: TGCAGTGGTCCCAGGAACACTGAAGCTTTCTTT.

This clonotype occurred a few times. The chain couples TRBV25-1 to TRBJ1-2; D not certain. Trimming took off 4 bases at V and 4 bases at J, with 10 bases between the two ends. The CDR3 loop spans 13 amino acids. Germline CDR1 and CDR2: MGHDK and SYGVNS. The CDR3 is CASSALSGYGYTF. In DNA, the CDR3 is TGTGCCAGCAGTGCTCTGTCAGGCTATGGCTACACCTTC.